The next 26 T cell receptor beta chains were all read from a single sample in a study of graft-versus-host responses after intestinal transplantation. Assay: immunoSEQ multiplex PCR; the TCRdb copy retains only in-frame clones and omits some. Of 50,000 or so clones listed, under 95% are singletons. The input for sequencing was PBMCs, taken roughly 120 days after intestinal transplantation. The source of these receptors is a human patient who received an intestinal transplant, so some T cells may come from the graft donor.

This clone appeared once. This CDR3 reads CASSPSGTEAFF. CDR3 nucleotide sequence: TGTGCCAGCAGCCCGTCGGGCACTGAAGCTTTCTTT. The chain uses TRBV9 and TRBJ1-1; no firm D call. In germline, CDR1 is SGDLS, CDR2 YYNGEE. Between the trimmed V and J ends, which lost 4 bases and 4 bases, there was a span of 8 bases. The CDR3 sequence is 12 residues long. Looking up the rest from reference TRBV9 and TRBJ1-1 gives the full variable domain: DSGVTQTPKHLITATGQRVTLRCSPRSGDLSVYWYQQSLDQGLQFLIQYYNGEERAKGNILERFSAQQFPDLHSELNLSSLELGDSALYFCASSPSGTEAFFGQGTRLTVV.

This chain connects TRBV5-4 to TRBJ2-7; the D gene is possibly TRBD2 (6 bases). The germline gives CDR1 SGHNT, CDR2 YYREEE (reference sequence). The V and J ends lost 3 bases and 4 bases respectively, with 11 bases between them. This CDR3 has 13 amino acids. The CDR3 coding sequence is TGTGCCAGCAGCTCGGGAGACCCTTACGAGCAGTACTTC. It yields the protein CASSSGDPYEQYF.

V and J are TRBV5-8 and TRBJ2-5; D remains ambiguous. The J call may be in error: the DNA end matches TRBJ2-7 better. This CDR3 is 13 amino acids long. Germline lookup yields CDR1 SGHTS and CDR2 YDEGEE. Here the CDR3 reads CASSFLLGYEQYF. In nucleotides, the CDR3 is TGTGCCAGCAGCTTTCTATTGGGGTACGAGCAGTACTTC.

The rearrangement uses TRBV19 and TRBJ2-1; 8 bases align to TRBD2. Germline assignment: CDR1 LNHDA and CDR2 SQIVND (reference sequence). V dropped 1 base and J dropped 5; count of bases not matched to a gene: 4. The CDR3 is made up of 15 amino acids. CDR3 nucleotides: TGTGCCAGTAGTATAGGTAGCGGGATCAACAATGAGCAGTTCTTC. This codes for CASSIGSGINNEQFF.

The chain recombines TRBV4-1 with TRBJ2-3; 9 bases map to TRBD2. From germline, CDR1 is MGHRA and CDR2 YSYEKL. V lost 3 bases and J lost 3; bases outside the gene matches: 13. The CDR3 has 18 residues. The CDR3 loop reads CASSHPEGASGVTDTQYF. The CDR3 region has the DNA TGCGCCAGCAGCCACCCCGAGGGGGCTAGCGGGGTGACAGATACGCAGTATTTT.

The V call is TRBV10-3, the J call TRBJ2-7; weak D call: TRBD2 (6 bases). CDR3 size: 15 residues. Germline values: CDR1 ENHRY, CDR2 SYGVKD. V dropped 5 bases and J dropped 4 bases, with 18 bases sitting between them. The CDR3 nucleotides read TGTGCCATCAGTTTAACCAGGGTGGGGGGATACGAGCAGTACTTC. Protein: CAISLTRVGGYEQYF.

The chain recombines TRBV2 with TRBJ1-4; 7 bases line up with TRBD1. V was pared by 3 bases and J by 8 bases, with 9 bases of the junction left unmatched. The CDR3 extends over 15 amino acids. CDR1 SNHLY and CDR2 FYNNEI come from the germline V gene. The CDR3 DNA reads TGTGCCAGCAGTGAGGGGACAGTCTTTCCCGAAAAACTGTTTTTT. Translating it yields CASSEGTVFPEKLFF.

As concerns this clone: Other nucleotide sequences from this sample produce the same CDR3. The rearrangement uses TRBV11-2 and TRBJ2-5, with TRBD1 as a possible D gene (6 bases). In germline, CDR1 is SGHAT, CDR2 FQNNGV. CDR3 size: 15 residues. V shed 1 base and J shed 5 bases, with 14 bases lying between them. The CDR3 region is CASSLVSGQGETQYF. The DNA of the CDR3 is TGTGCCAGCAGCTTAGTTTCGGGGCAGGGGGAGACCCAGTACTTC.

Of note for this clone: Within the sample, other DNA sequences also encode this same CDR3. This chain joins TRBV11-2 and TRBJ2-1; the match to TRBD2 covers 8 bases. J lost 7 bases, V lost 2 bases, and 7 bases had no gene match. The germline V gene has CDR1 SGHAT and CDR2 FQNNGV. The length of the CDR3 is 15 residues. CDR3 coding DNA: TGTGCCAGCAGCTTACCGAGCGGGAGCTGGAATGAGCAGTTCTTC. Translation: CASSLPSGSWNEQFF. Based on the CDR3 plus reference TRBV11-2 and TRBJ2-1, the full variable domain is EAGVAQSPRYKIIEKRQSVAFWCNPISGHATLYWYQQILGQGPKLLIQFQNNGVVDDSQLPKDRFSAERLKGVDSTLKIQPAKLEDSAVYLCASSLPSGSWNEQFFGPGTRLTVL.

This chain joins TRBV5-1 and TRBJ2-5; D is ambiguous. Germline V gene data show CDR1 as SGHRS and CDR2 as YFSETQ. The CDR3 extends over 12 amino acids. V lost 0 bases and J lost 4, with 4 bases in between. The CDR3 loop reads CASSLDGETQYF. The CDR3 DNA reads TGCGCCAGCAGCTTGGACGGAGAGACCCAGTACTTC.

The chain uses TRBV4-2 and TRBJ1-4; D is uncertain. Germline-derived CDR1 and CDR2 are LGHNA and YNFKEQ. This CDR3 contains 15 residues. Trimming pared 5 bases from V and 2 bases from J, leaving 12 bases between. CDR3 region: CASSEAGITNEKLFF. The CDR3 DNA follows: TGTGCCAGCAGCGAGGCTGGTATCACTAATGAAAAACTGTTTTTT.

The chain has TRBV5-4 and TRBJ2-1; D is possibly TRBD1 (5 bases). The CDR3 has 14 amino acids. V gave up 4 bases and J gave up 0 bases, with 8 bases separating them. Germline V gene lookup returns CDR1 SGHNT and CDR2 YYREEE (reference sequence). The CDR3 sequence is CASSVDSSYNEQFF. The DNA for the CDR3 is TGTGCCAGCAGCGTAGACAGCTCCTACAATGAGCAGTTCTTC.

CDR3 DNA sequence: TGCGCCAGCAGCCAAGATCAAAGGGGGTCCGGGGAGCTGTTTTTT. It translates to CASSQDQRGSGELFF. This rearrangement joins TRBV4-1 to TRBJ2-2, with D perhaps matching TRBD1 (6 bases). The V gene's germline CDR1 is MGHRA and CDR2 YSYEKL. V was clipped by 0 bases and J by 6 bases, with 11 bases between them. This CDR3 spans 15 amino acids.

J is TRBJ2-3 and V is TRBV5-6; D call uncertain. In germline, CDR1 is SGHDT, CDR2 YYEEEE. This CDR3 region has 13 residues. The V end was cut by 2 bases, the J end by 4 bases, with 8 bases between. The CDR3 region has the DNA TGTGCCAGCAGCTTCCAGAGCTCAGATACGCAGTATTTT. Its translation is CASSFQSSDTQYF.

The V and J genes are TRBV7-9 and TRBJ2-5; 7 bases are a match to TRBD1. Germline V gene data show CDR1 as SEHNR and CDR2 as FQNEAQ (reference sequence). V trimming: 5 bases; J trimming: 5 bases; junction bases outside the gene matches: 8. The CDR3 has 14 amino acids. This CDR3 is CASSQSLRGETQYF. CDR3 coding DNA: TGTGCCAGCAGCCAGAGCCTCAGGGGGGAGACCCAGTACTTC.

This chain connects TRBV11-1 to TRBJ2-2; D is unresolved. Trimming removed 5 bases at V and 1 base at J, with 8 bases between. The CDR3 runs to 14 residues. CDR1 is SGHAT, CDR2 FQDESV, per germline (reference sequence). In DNA, the CDR3 is TGTGCCAGCAGCGACCTTTGGAACACCGGGGAGCTGTTTTTT. It encodes CASSDLWNTGELFF.

This sequence joins TRBV19 and TRBJ1-1; no firm D call. The ends were cut back, 6 bases at V and 0 bases at J, with 11 bases in the middle. The germline CDR1 and CDR2 sequences are LNHDA and SQIVND (reference sequence). This CDR3 contains 14 residues. This CDR3 reads CASSRRLLNTEAFF. The CDR3 region has the DNA TGTGCCAGTAGCCGAAGGTTGTTGAACACTGAAGCTTTCTTT.

This CDR3 is CASSYSGVGGPNEQFF. In DNA, the CDR3 is TGTGCCAGCAGTTACTCGGGCGTTGGGGGGCCCAATGAGCAGTTCTTC. The J gene is TRBJ2-1, the V gene TRBV6-5; TRBD1 or TRBD2 may be the D gene (6 bases each). The germline CDR1 and CDR2 sequences are MNHEY and SVGAGI. The CDR3 totals 16 residues. V dropped 0 bases and J dropped 6 bases, with 15 bases sitting between them.

Only one count was recorded for this clone. The gene calls are TRBV28 and TRBJ1-2; a possible D gene is TRBD1 (5 bases). The germline V gene encodes CDR1 MDHEN and CDR2 SYDVKM. Trimming left V 5 bases short and J 14 bases short, with 21 bases between. The CDR3 extends over 13 amino acids. CDR3 bases: TGTGCCAGCAGTCAGAATGAGGGCAGGGACTCTACCTTC. Protein product: CASSQNEGRDSTF.

This clone was observed a single time. J is TRBJ2-5 and V is TRBV7-9; TRBD1 agrees at 7 bases. The J segment lost 0 bases and the V segment lost 3 bases, leaving 7 bases of the junction unmatched. CDR1 SEHNR and CDR2 FQNEAQ come from the germline V gene (reference sequence). This CDR3 comprises 16 residues. For the CDR3, the DNA is TGTGCCAGCAGCTTGGGGATTCAGGGGGACCAAGAGACCCAGTACTTC. Translation: CASSLGIQGDQETQYF.

The gene calls are TRBV5-1 and TRBJ2-1, with D maybe TRBD1 (6 bases). CDR1 SGHRS and CDR2 YFSETQ come from the germline V gene. The CDR3 runs to 15 residues. V lost 3 bases to trimming and J lost 6 bases, with 16 bases between them. In DNA form, the CDR3 reads TGCGCCAGCAGCTACCAAACAGGGAAGGGCAATGAGCAGTTCTTC. Translation: CASSYQTGKGNEQFF.

This chain uses TRBV27 with TRBJ1-2; D not certain. With 2 bases removed from V and 5 bases from J, the gap between germline ends came to 9 bases. Germline V gene lookup returns CDR1 MNHEY and CDR2 SMNVEV (reference sequence). The CDR3 is made up of 13 amino acids. CDR3 loop: CASSLRGDYGYTF. Here the CDR3 DNA reads TGTGCCAGCAGTTTACGGGGTGATTATGGCTACACCTTC.

The J gene is TRBJ2-2, the V gene TRBV4-1, with TRBD1 matching 11 bases. With 4 bases clipped from V and 7 bases from J, the junction kept 11 bases outside the gene matches. There are 17 residues in the CDR3. Germline CDR1 reads MGHRA; CDR2 reads YSYEKL. Here the CDR3 reads CASSPPFRDRGNGELFF. The CDR3 bases are TGCGCCAGCAGCCCCCCCTTCCGGGACAGGGGGAACGGGGAGCTGTTTTTT.

V usage is TRBV10-3 and J usage is TRBJ2-1; tentative D call: TRBD1 (7 bases). V lost 10 bases and J 8 bases, leaving 15 bases between the germline ends. CDR1 and CDR2 from the germline V gene are ENHRY and SYGVKD. This CDR3 region has 12 residues. CDR3 amino acids: CATRDSGDEQFF. CDR3 sequence (DNA): TGTGCCACGCGGGACAGTGGGGATGAGCAGTTCTTC.

The chain recombines TRBV7-2 with TRBJ2-3, with 7 nucleotides matching TRBD2. This CDR3 region has 15 residues. Per the germline V gene, CDR1 is SGHTA and CDR2 is FQGNSA. The J segment lost 4 bases and the V segment lost 3 bases, leaving 7 bases of the junction unmatched. Here the CDR3 DNA reads TGTGCCAGCAGCTTGGGGCGGGAGATCGCAGATACGCAGTATTTT. Translating gives CASSLGREIADTQYF. Looking up the rest from reference TRBV7-2 and TRBJ2-3 gives the full variable domain: GAGVSQSPSNKVTEKGKDVELRCDPISGHTALYWYRQSLGQGLEFLIYFQGNSAPDKSGLPSDRFSAERTGGSVSTLTIQRTQQEDSAVYLCASSLGREIADTQYFGPGTRLTVL.

The CDR3 sequence is CATSRDRSSNQPQHF. The CDR3 coding sequence is TGTGCCACCAGCAGAGACAGAAGTAGCAATCAGCCCCAGCATTTT. The V gene is TRBV15, the J gene TRBJ1-5, with D uncertain. The CDR3 spans 15 residues. V lost 0 bases and J 0 bases, leaving 6 bases between the germline ends. The germline V gene encodes CDR1 LNHNV and CDR2 YYDKDF (reference sequence).